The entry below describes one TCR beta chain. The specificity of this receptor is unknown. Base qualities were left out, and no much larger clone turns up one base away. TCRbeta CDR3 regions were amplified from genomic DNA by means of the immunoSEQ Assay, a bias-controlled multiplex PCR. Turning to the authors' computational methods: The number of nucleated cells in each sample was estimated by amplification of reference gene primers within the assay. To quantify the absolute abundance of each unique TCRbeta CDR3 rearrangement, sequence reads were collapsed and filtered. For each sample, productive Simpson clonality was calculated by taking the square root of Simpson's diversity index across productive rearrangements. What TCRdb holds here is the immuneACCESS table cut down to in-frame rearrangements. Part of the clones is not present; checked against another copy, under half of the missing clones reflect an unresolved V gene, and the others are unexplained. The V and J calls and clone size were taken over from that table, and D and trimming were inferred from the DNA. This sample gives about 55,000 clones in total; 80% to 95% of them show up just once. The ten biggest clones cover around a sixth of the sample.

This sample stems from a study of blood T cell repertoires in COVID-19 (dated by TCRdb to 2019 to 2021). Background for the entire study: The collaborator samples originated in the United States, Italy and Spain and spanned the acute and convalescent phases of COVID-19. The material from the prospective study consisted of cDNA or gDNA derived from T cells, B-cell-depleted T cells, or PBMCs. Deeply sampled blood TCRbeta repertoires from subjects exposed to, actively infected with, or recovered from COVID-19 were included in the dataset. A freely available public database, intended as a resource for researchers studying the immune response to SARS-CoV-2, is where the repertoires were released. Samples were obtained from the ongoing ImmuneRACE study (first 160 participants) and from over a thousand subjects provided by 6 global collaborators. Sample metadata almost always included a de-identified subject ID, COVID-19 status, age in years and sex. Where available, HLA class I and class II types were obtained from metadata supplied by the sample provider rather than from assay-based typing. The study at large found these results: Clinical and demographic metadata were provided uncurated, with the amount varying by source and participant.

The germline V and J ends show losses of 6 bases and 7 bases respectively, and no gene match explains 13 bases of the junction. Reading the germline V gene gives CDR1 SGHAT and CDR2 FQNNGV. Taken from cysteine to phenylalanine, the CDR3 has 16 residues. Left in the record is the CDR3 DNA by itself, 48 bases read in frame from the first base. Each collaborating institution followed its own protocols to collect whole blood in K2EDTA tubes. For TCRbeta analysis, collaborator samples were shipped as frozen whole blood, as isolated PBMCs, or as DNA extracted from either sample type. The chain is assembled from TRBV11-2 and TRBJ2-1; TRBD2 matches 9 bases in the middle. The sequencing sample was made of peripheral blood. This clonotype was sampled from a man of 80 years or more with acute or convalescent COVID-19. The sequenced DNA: TGTGCCAGCAGTCACGGGCGGGGGGGACAGTCTAATGAGCAGTTCTTC. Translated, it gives CASSHGRGGQSNEQFF.